This TCR beta chain was obtained from a study of T-cell reconstitution after alpha-beta-depleted transplantation in children. This clonotype showed up many times. CDR1 and CDR2 from the germline V gene are SGHRS and YFSETQ. Deletions cut 2 bases from V and 0 bases from J, with 2 bases between. The CDR3 has 13 amino acids. Construction of the TCRbeta library involved unique molecular identifiers. MiXCR, applied by TCRdb to the PCR reads, yields one record per CDR3 protein. The table includes 140,000 to 150,000 distinct CDR3 sequences, about 9% detected once. The chain is built from TRBV5-1 and TRBJ2-2, with no clear D. The material sequenced was PBMCs, mostly from graft donor cells, taken 180 days after TCRalphabeta/CD19-depleted stem cell transplant. This clonotype was sampled from a female patient aged 2-10 years who had a stem cell transplant for congenital amegakaryocytic thrombocytopenia, so the T cells may come from the graft donor. DNA for the CDR3: TGCGCCAGCAGCTTCGCGAACACCGGGGAGCTGTTTTTT. This encodes CASSFANTGELFF.